This TCR beta chain was recovered during a study of T cell responses to AZD1222 COVID-19 vaccine. In the study overall: Analyses pooled second doses at about 4 or about 12 weeks.

Sequencing was performed with immunoSEQ multiplex PCR; in TCRdb, only in-frame clones are kept and a portion is missing. The sample consists of 120,000 to 150,000 clones, around 90% of them appearing once. V gave up 1 base and J gave up 4 bases; unmatched junction bases: 5. This CDR3 contains 15 residues. Per the germline V gene, CDR1 is SGHAT and CDR2 is FQNNGV. Comment on this clone: What it binds is unknown.

Broader study findings: The donor group comprised mostly white British people and more females; the analysis possibly underestimated clonal diversity. Spike-spanning, vaccine-associated CD4 TCRs were dominant at 160-218 and 743-854.

This specimen was peripheral blood, taken on day 0 of AZD1222 vaccination. The receptor's source is an adult in good health. The gene calls are TRBV11-2 and TRBJ2-5; TRBD2 matches 8 bases. The CDR3 bases are TGTGCCAGCAGCTTAGGGGCGGGAGGAAGAGAGACCCAGTACTTC. Its translation is CASSLGAGGRETQYF.